A selection of T cell receptor beta chains follows, all from one sample in a study of OX40 agonist ivuxolimab in advanced cancers. Libraries were prepared by immunoSEQ multiplex PCR; TCRdb keeps only in-frame clonotypes and omits some of them. In the table there are about 70,000 clones, more than 80% of which are singletons. The sample consisted of CD4+ or CD8+ T cells sorted from blood, taken in a trial of the OX40 agonist ivuxolimab. These receptors were obtained from an adult with an advanced solid tumor such as melanoma, head and neck, liver or kidney cancer. Both conserved end residues are part of each CDR3. The D gene is left open where the match is weak. For some rows the clone size is stated as once, few or many, or as a class when expanded; others skip it.

V gene	CDR3 length	clone size	D gene	J gene	CDR3 DNA	CDR3 protein
TRBV7-2	13	.	.	TRBJ2-3	TGTGCCAGCACCCGTTTTTACACAGATACGCAGTATTTT	CASTRFYTDTQYF
TRBV7-9	15	.	.	TRBJ1-1	TGTGCCAGCAGCTCTGCTTGGCAGAGCAACACTGAAGCTTTCTTT	CASSSAWQSNTEAFF
TRBV2	16	.	.	TRBJ1-6	TGTGCCAGCAGTGAAGGGTCCGGAACCTATAATTCACCCCTCCACTTT	CASSEGSGTYNSPLHF
TRBV5-1	13	.	.	TRBJ2-7	TGCGCCAGCAGCTTGGGACCCAACTACGAGCAGTACTTC	CASSLGPNYEQYF
TRBV12-5	12	.	.	TRBJ1-2	TGTGCTAGTGGCCCCACACGGGGGGGCCGTACCTTC	CASGPTRGGRTF
TRBV5-4	13	once	TRBD1	TRBJ1-2	TGTGCCAGCAGCATCGACAGGGTCTATGGCTACACCTTC	CASSIDRVYGYTF
TRBV7-2	15	.	TRBD1	TRBJ1-5	TGTGCCAGCAGCCCCAGGGGGATTAGCAATCAGCCCCAGCATTTT	CASSPRGISNQPQHF
TRBV5-1	16	once	.	TRBJ1-3	TGCGCCAGCAGCGCGACGGTTGCGGGGGGTAGAAACACCATATATTTT	CASSATVAGGRNTIYF
TRBV27	13	.	TRBD1	TRBJ2-1	TGTGCCAGCAGGGGGACAGGTTACAATGAGCAGTTCTTC	CASRGTGYNEQFF
TRBV2	12	.	TRBD2	TRBJ2-1	TGTGCCAGCAGACTAGCGGGGGCTGAGCAGTTCTTC	CASRLAGAEQFF
TRBV11-2	13	once	.	TRBJ1-1	TGTGCCAGCAGCTTAGCCGGGGGCTCTGAAGCTTTCTTT	CASSLAGGSEAFF
TRBV6-5	16	.	TRBD1	TRBJ2-7	TGTGCCAGCAGTTCGCCGTCTCGGGACAGGGCTGGGGAGCAGTACTTC	CASSSPSRDRAGEQYF
TRBV5-8	14	.	TRBD1	TRBJ1-5	TGTGCCAGCAGCTTCGACAGGGACGAGAAGGCCCAGCATTTT	CASSFDRDEKAQHF
TRBV19	13	.	.	TRBJ1-5	TGTGCCAGTACCTTCAAAAGCAATCAGCCCCAGCATTTT	CASTFKSNQPQHF
TRBV6-5	15	.	.	TRBJ2-7	TGTGCCAGCACACAAACAGGGCGCCTCTCCTACGAGCAGTACTTC	CASTQTGRLSYEQYF
TRBV11-3	13	.	.	TRBJ1-1	TGTGCCAGCAGCTTCCAGGGCGACACTGAAGCTTTCTTT	CASSFQGDTEAFF
TRBV5-4	15	.	.	TRBJ2-7	TGTGCCAGCAGCTTGGAATTGGGCAGCTCCTACGAGCAGTACTTC	CASSLELGSSYEQYF
TRBV28	15	.	.	TRBJ2-1	TGTGCCAGCATCAGTCCAACAGGGTTCGGGAATGAGCAGTTCTTC	CASISPTGFGNEQFF
TRBV7-9	15	.	.	TRBJ2-2	TGTGCCAGCAGCTTTGGAGGGGGCGACACCGGGGAGCTGTTTTTT	CASSFGGGDTGELFF
TRBV6-5	13	.	.	TRBJ1-2	TGTGCCAGCAGTACCTCGACAGTCAGTGGCTACACCTTC	CASSTSTVSGYTF
TRBV7-9	11	.	.	TRBJ2-1	TGTGCCAGCGGACCTACCCCCACGGAGTTCTTC	CASGPTPTEFF
TRBV4-3	13	once	.	TRBJ2-1	TGCGCCAGCAGCCTATTGGAAGATGATGAGCAGTTCTTC	CASSLLEDDEQFF
TRBV10-3	13	medium-sized	TRBD1	TRBJ1-1	TGTGCCATCAAGCAGGGGGGGAAGGAGAAAGCTTTCTTT	CAIKQGGKEKAFF
TRBV7-2	16	.	.	TRBJ1-5	TGTGCCAGCAGCTTATCCTCCGGATATAGCAATCAGCCCCAGCATTTT	CASSLSSGYSNQPQHF
TRBV11-3	15	.	.	TRBJ1-1	TGTGCCAGCAGCTTAGATCTCGGGGCGAACACTGAAGCTTTCTTT	CASSLDLGANTEAFF
TRBV28	15	.	.	TRBJ2-7	TGTGCCAGCAGTTCTTGGACCGGGCCCGGGGACGAGCAGTACTTC	CASSSWTGPGDEQYF
TRBV11-2	12	once	.	TRBJ1-3	TGTGCCAGCAGCCCGCTTGGAAACACCATATATTTT	CASSPLGNTIYF
TRBV5-1	16	.	TRBD1	TRBJ2-5	TGCGCCAGCAGCTTGGCAGGGACAGGGGGCCAAGAGACCCAGTACTTC	CASSLAGTGGQETQYF
TRBV4-3	16	.	.	TRBJ2-3	TGCGCCAGCAGTCCTGGCCCCGGACTTATTACAGATACGCAGTATTTT	CASSPGPGLITDTQYF